This TCR beta chain was observed in a study of CD8+ T cells in alopecia areata. Trimming shortened V by 6 bases and J by 1 base, and 10 bases separated the two germline ends. Germline loops: CDR1 SEHNR, CDR2 FQNEAQ (reference sequence). The CDR3 totals 14 residues. The treatment: oral pan-JAK inhibitor, 5-10 mg twice daily. Peripheral blood and lesional scalp punch biopsies were taken from alopecia areata patients. Extracted RNA was reverse transcribed into cDNA, the sequencing template. Data came from immunoSEQ multiplex PCR; TCRdb stores just in-frame clones and leaves some out. The sample has some 99,000 clones, roughly 64% seen once.

The origin of this receptor is a human donor with alopecia areata. The starting material was CD8+ T cells sorted from blood, obtained at week 4, from a patient treated with tofacitinib. The chain employs TRBV7-9 and TRBJ2-1; D is ambiguous. The CDR3 is CASSSWESYNEQFF. The CDR3 nucleotides are TGTGCCAGCAGTTCATGGGAATCCTACAATGAGCAGTTCTTC.